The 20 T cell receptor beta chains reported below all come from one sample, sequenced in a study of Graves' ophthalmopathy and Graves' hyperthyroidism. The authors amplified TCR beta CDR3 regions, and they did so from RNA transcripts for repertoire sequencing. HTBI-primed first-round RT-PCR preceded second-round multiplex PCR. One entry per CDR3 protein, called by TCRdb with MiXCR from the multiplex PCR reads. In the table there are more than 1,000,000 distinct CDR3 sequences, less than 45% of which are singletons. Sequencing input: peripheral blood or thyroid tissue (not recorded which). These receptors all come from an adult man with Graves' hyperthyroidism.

The CDR3 DNA sequence: TGCGCCAGCAGCTTCCGTGCAGGTAAGGAAGCTTTCTTT. Translating gives CASSFRAGKEAFF. This rearrangement joins TRBV5-1 to TRBJ1-1; the D is unclear. The germline V gene encodes CDR1 SGHRS and CDR2 YFSETQ. Trimming left V 2 bases short and J 8 bases short, with 13 bases between. This CDR3 is 13 amino acids long.

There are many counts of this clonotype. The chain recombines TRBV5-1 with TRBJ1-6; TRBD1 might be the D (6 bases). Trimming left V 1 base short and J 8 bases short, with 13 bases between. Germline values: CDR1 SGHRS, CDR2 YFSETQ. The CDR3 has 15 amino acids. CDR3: CASSLIQGGDSPLHF. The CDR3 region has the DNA TGCGCCAGCAGCTTGATACAGGGTGGGGATTCACCCCTCCACTTT. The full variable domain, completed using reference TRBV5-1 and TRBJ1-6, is KAGVTQTPRYLIKTRGQQVTLSCSPISGHRSVSWYQQTPGQGLQFLFEYFSETQRNKGNFPGRFSGRQFSNSRSEMNVSTLELGDSALYLCASSLIQGGDSPLHFGNGTRLTVT.

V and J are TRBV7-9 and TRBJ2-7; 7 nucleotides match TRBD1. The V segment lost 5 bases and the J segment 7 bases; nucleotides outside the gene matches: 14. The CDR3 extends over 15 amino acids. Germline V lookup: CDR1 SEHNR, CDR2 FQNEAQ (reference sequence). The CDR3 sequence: CASSGTGQRYGEQYF. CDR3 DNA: TGTGCCAGCAGCGGGACGGGACAGCGATACGGAGAGCAGTACTTC. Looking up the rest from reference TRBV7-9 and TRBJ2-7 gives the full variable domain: DTGVSQNPRHKITKRGQNVTFRCDPISEHNRLYWYRQTLGQGPEFLTYFQNEAQLEKSRLLSDRFSAERPKGSFSTLEIQRTEQGDSAMYLCASSGTGQRYGEQYFGPGTRLTVT.

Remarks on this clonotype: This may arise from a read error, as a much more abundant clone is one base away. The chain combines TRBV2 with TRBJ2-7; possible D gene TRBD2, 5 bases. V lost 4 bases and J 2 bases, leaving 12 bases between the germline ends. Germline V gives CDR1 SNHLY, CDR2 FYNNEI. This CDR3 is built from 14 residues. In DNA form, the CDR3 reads TGTGCCAGCAGTGGAGGCCGGGGAGCCTACGAGCAGTACTTC. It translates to CASSGGRGAYEQYF.

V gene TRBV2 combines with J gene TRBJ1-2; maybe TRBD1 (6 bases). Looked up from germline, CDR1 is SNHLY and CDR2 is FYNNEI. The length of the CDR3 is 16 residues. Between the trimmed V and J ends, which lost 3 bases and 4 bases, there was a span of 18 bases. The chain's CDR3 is CASSDTRGQEFYGYTF. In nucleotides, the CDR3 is TGTGCCAGCAGTGATACCCGGGGACAAGAATTCTATGGCTACACCTTC.

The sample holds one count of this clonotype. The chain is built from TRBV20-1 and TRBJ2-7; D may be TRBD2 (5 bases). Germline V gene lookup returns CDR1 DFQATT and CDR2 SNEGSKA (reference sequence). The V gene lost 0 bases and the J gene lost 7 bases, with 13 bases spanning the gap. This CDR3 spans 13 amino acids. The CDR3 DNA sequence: TGCAGTGCTAGAGACGCTAAGGCGGGTGAGCAGTACTTC. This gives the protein CSARDAKAGEQYF.

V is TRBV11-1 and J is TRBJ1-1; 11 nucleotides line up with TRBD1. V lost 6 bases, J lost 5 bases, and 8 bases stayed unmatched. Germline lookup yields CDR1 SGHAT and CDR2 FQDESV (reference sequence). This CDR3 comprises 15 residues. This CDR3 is CASRLGTGGRTEAFF. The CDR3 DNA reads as TGTGCCAGCAGACTAGGGACAGGGGGAAGAACTGAAGCTTTCTTT. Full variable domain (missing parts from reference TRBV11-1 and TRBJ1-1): EAEVAQSPRYKITEKSQAVAFWCDPISGHATLYWYRQILGQGPELLVQFQDESVVDDSQLPKDRFSAERLKGVDSTLKIQPAELGDSAMYLCASRLGTGGRTEAFFGQGTRLTVV.

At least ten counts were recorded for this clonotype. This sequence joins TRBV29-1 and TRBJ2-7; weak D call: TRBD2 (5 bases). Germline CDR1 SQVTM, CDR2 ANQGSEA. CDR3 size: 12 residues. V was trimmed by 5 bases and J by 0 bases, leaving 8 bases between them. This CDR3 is CSVYGLSYEQYF. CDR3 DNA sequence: TGCAGCGTTTACGGACTCTCCTACGAGCAGTACTTC.

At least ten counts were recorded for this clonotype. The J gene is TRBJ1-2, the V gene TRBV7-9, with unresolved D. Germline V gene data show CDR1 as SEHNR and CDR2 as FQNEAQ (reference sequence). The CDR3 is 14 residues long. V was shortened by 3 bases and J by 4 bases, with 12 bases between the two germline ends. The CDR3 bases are TGTGCCAGCAGCTTGGGGTGGGAACTCTATGGCTACACCTTC. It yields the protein CASSLGWELYGYTF.

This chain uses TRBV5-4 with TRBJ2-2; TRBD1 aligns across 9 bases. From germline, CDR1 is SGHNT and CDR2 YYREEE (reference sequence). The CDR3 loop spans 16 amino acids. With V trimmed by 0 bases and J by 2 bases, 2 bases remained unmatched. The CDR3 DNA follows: TGTGCCAGCAGCTTGGGGACAGGGGCTAACACCGGGGAGCTGTTTTTT. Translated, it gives CASSLGTGANTGELFF. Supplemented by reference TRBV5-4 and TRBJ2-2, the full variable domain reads ETGVTQSPTHLIKTRGQQVTLRCSSQSGHNTVSWYQQALGQGPQFIFQYYREEENGRGNFPPRFSGLQFPNYSSELNVNALELDDSALYLCASSLGTGANTGELFFGEGSRLTVL.

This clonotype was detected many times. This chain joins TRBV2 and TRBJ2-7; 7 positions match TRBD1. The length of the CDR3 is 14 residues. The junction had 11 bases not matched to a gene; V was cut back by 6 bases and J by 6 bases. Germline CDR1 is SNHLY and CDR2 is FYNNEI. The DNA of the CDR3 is TGTGCCAGCAGGGACGACAGGGTTTCTTCCGAGCAGTACTTC. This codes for CASRDDRVSSEQYF.

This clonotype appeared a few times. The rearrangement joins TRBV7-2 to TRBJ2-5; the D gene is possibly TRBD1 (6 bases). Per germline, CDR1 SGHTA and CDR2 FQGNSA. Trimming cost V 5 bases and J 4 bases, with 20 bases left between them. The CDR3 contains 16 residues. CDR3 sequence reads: CASSARGPASGETQYF. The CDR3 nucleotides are TGTGCCAGCAGCGCCAGGGGACCCGCCTCGGGAGAGACCCAGTACTTC.

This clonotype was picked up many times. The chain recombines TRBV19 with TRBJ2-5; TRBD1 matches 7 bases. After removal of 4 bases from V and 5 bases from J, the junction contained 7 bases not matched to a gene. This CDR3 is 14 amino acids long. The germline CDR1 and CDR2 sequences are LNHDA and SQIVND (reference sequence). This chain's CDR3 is CASSRGGAGETQYF. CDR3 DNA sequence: TGTGCCAGTAGTAGAGGGGGCGCAGGGGAGACCCAGTACTTC.

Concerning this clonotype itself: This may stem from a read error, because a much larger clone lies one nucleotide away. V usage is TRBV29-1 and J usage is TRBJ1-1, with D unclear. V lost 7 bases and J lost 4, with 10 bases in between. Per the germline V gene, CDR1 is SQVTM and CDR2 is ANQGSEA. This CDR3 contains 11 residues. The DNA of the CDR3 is TGCAGCGCTGGGATGAGCACTGAAGCTTTCTTT. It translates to CSAGMSTEAFF.

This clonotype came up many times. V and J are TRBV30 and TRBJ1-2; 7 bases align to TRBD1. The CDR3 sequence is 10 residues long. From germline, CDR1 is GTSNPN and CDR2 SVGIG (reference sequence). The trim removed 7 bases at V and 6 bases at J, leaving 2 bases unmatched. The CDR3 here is CAYGTDGYTF. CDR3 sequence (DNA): TGTGCCTACGGGACAGATGGCTACACCTTC.

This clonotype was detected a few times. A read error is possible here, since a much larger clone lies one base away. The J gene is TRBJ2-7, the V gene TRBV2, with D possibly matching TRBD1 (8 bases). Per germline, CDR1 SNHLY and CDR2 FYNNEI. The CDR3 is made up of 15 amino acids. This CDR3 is CASNAQLTGDYAQYF. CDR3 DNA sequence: TGTGCCAGCAACGCCCAATTGACAGGGGACTACGCGCAGTACTTC.

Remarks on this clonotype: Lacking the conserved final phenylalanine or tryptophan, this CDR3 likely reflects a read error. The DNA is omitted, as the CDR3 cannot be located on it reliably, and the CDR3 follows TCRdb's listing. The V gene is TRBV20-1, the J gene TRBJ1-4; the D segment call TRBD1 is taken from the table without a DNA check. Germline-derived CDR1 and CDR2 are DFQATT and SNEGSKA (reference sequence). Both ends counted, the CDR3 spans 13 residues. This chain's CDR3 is CSARGPLTGVVIC.

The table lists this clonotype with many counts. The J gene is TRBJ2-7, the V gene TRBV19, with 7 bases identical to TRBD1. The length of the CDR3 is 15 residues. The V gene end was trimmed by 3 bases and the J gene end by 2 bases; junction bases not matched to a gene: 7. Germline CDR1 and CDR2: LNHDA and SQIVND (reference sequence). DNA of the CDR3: TGTGCCAGTAGTATTGGGGACAGTGAAACCTACGAGCAGTACTTC. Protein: CASSIGDSETYEQYF. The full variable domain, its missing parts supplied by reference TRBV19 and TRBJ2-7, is DGGITQSPKYLFRKEGQNVTLSCEQNLNHDAMYWYRQDPGQGLRLIYYSQIVNDFQKGDIAEGYSVSREKKESFPLTVTSAQKNPTAFYLCASSIGDSETYEQYFGPGTRLTVT.

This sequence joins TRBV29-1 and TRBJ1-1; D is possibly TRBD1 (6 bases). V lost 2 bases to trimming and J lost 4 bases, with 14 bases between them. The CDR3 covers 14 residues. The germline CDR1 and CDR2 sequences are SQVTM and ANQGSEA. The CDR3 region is CSVELGGAGTEAFF. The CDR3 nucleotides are TGCAGCGTTGAATTGGGGGGGGCGGGCACTGAAGCTTTCTTT. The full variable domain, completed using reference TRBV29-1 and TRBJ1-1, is SAVISQKPSRDICQRGTSLTIQCQVDSQVTMMFWYRQQPGQSLTLIATANQGSEATYESGFVIDKFPISRPNLTFSTLTVSNMSPEDSSIYLCSVELGGAGTEAFFGQGTRLTVV.

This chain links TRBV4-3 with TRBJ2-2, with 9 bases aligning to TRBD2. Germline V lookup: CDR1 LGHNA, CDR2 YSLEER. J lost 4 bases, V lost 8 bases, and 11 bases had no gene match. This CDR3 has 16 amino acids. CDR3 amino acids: CASRALGAGGTGELFF. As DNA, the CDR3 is TGCGCCAGCCGCGCCTTGGGAGCGGGAGGCACCGGGGAGCTGTTTTTT.